The 10 T cell receptor beta chains listed next were all sequenced from one sample in a study of regulatory T cells in long-lasting Graves disease. Documented time point: persistent/refractory GD, antithyroid drugs over 5 years with positive TRAb. Extracted RNA from PBMCs served as the source of the TCR library. Building the TCR beta libraries relied on iRepertoire HTBI primers, and CDR3 regions underwent Arm-PCR. TCRdb fed the multiplex PCR reads into MiXCR, producing one record per CDR3 protein. The data contain approximately 470,000 distinct CDR3 sequences, less than 25% of them singletons. Source: peripheral blood mononuclear cells (PBMCs), taken when the disease was refractory, from a patient treated with antithyroid drugs. The receptors originated from a female donor with Graves disease.

This clonotype was detected ten times or more. The chain is built from TRBV7-8 and TRBJ2-5, with D possibly called TRBD1 or TRBD2 (5 bases each). Trimming removed 0 bases from V and 5 bases from J, with 19 bases in between. This CDR3 spans 17 amino acids. Germline CDR1 is SGHVS and CDR2 is FQNEAQ. Written as DNA, the CDR3 is TGTGCCAGCAGCTTAGCAAGGGCCTCGGGGCCTCGGGAGACCCAGTACTTC. This sequence encodes CASSLARASGPRETQYF. The full variable domain, with the rest looked up from reference TRBV7-8 and TRBJ2-5, is GAGVSQSPRYKVAKRGQDVALRCDPISGHVSLFWYQQALGQGPEFLTYFQNEAQLDKSGLPSDRFFAERPEGSVSTLKIQRTQQEDSAVYLCASSLARASGPRETQYFGPGTRLLVL.

The chain recombines TRBV20-1 with TRBJ2-7, with 9 nucleotides matching TRBD2. Germline CDR1 reads DFQATT; CDR2 reads SNEGSKA (reference sequence). This CDR3 has 14 residues. V gave up 5 bases and J gave up 2 bases; unmatched junction bases: 7. DNA for the CDR3: TGCAGTGCTGGCACTAGCGGGCTAACCTACGAGCAGTACTTC. It yields the protein CSAGTSGLTYEQYF.

This clonotype was seen many times. This sequence joins TRBV6-1 and TRBJ2-7; no definite D call. The CDR3 sequence is 13 residues long. V was shortened by 5 bases and J by 5 bases, with 13 bases between the two germline ends. Germline V gives CDR1 MNHNS, CDR2 SASEGT. This CDR3 reads CASSPVMTHEQYF. The CDR3 nucleotides read TGTGCCAGCAGTCCCGTGATGACCCACGAGCAGTACTTC.

V usage is TRBV27 and J usage is TRBJ1-5; tentatively, D is TRBD1 (5 bases). The germline V gene has CDR1 MNHEY and CDR2 SMNVEV (reference sequence). This CDR3 has 16 amino acids. V lost 6 bases and J lost 0, with 15 bases in between. The CDR3 DNA is TGTGCCAGCAGCGCTACAGGCTTTTCTAGCAATCAGCCCCAGCATTTT. This encodes CASSATGFSSNQPQHF.

The table lists this clonotype with many counts. This chain connects TRBV6-1 to TRBJ2-4; D possibly corresponds to TRBD2 (7 bases). V lost 5 bases to trimming and J lost 6 bases, with 20 bases between them. Germline V gives CDR1 MNHNS, CDR2 SASEGT. CDR3 size: 16 residues. In nucleotides, the CDR3 is TGTGCCAGCAGTAACCCCGACGGGGGGCCTGCAAACATTCAGTACTTC. It translates to CASSNPDGGPANIQYF.

This clonotype has a count of ten or more. J is TRBJ1-2 and V is TRBV7-2; D is uncertain. The germline V and J ends were trimmed by 5 bases and 6 bases, with 13 bases remaining between them. The CDR3 is made up of 13 amino acids. The V gene's germline CDR1 is SGHTA and CDR2 FQGNSA. The chain's CDR3 is CASSRSPGNGYTF. CDR3 nucleotide sequence: TGTGCCAGCAGCCGCTCCCCGGGAAATGGCTACACCTTC.

The chain has TRBV5-1 and TRBJ1-1; D possibly corresponds to TRBD1 (6 bases). CDR1 and CDR2 from the germline V gene are SGHRS and YFSETQ. The CDR3 loop spans 13 amino acids. V was trimmed by 3 bases and J by 7 bases, leaving 13 bases between them. CDR3 loop: CASSSVPGDEAFF. CDR3 nucleotides: TGCGCCAGCAGCTCAGTCCCAGGGGATGAAGCTTTCTTT.

Note on this clonotype: A junction boundary mismatches the germline segment, possibly from a read error. V is TRBV5-1 and J is TRBJ2-3, with TRBD2 identical over 10 bases. CDR3 length: 16 amino acids. Germline V gives CDR1 SGHRS, CDR2 YFSETQ. CDR3 in amino acids: CASSFWSGSGRDTQYF. The CDR3 nucleotides read TGTGCCAGCAGCTTTTGGAGTGGTAGCGGGAGGGATACGCAGTATTTT.

This clonotype was observed a handful of times. The CDR3 DNA reads as TGTGCCAGCAGCTTAGTATTCAGCACTGAAGCTTTCTTT. Translation gives CASSLVFSTEAFF. J is TRBJ1-1 and V is TRBV7-9; unclear D gene. V was clipped by 1 base and J by 4 bases, with 7 bases between them. From germline, CDR1 is SEHNR and CDR2 FQNEAQ (reference sequence). CDR3 length: 13 residues. Drawing the rest from reference TRBV7-9 and TRBJ1-1, the complete variable domain is DTGVSQNPRHKITKRGQNVTFRCDPISEHNRLYWYRQTLGQGPEFLTYFQNEAQLEKSRLLSDRFSAERPKGSFSTLEIQRTEQGDSAMYLCASSLVFSTEAFFGQGTRLTVV.

The chain recombines TRBV6-1 with TRBJ2-4; 9 positions match TRBD1. Germline V CDR1 and CDR2: MNHNS, SASEGT. CDR3 length equals 16 residues. Trimming removed 9 bases from V and 2 bases from J; junction bases left unmatched: 11. CDR3 protein: CASMKTGGGTKNIQYF. In DNA form, the CDR3 reads TGTGCCAGTATGAAGACAGGGGGGGGAACCAAAAACATTCAGTACTTC.